The present TCR beta chain was sequenced within a study of blood T cell repertoires in COVID-19. The protocol was immunoSEQ multiplex PCR, while the TCRdb copy is restricted to in-frame clones and leaves out a portion. The sample records 200,000 to 250,000 clones, 85% being singletons. This clone was seen only once. Germline lookup yields CDR1 SGDLS and CDR2 YYNGEE. The CDR3 consists of 15 residues. Trimming took 2 bases from V and 3 from J, leaving 12 bases between them. Those enrolled, adults aged roughly 18 to 89 years, came from fewer than 25 US areas. The V call is TRBV9, the J call TRBJ2-1, with D tentatively TRBD2 (5 bases). Sequenced input: PBMCs or T cells enriched from blood (not recorded which). This sequence originates from a middle-aged man who had recovered from COVID-19. The CDR3 is CASSVEGADYNEQFF. The DNA of the CDR3 is TGTGCCAGCAGCGTTGAGGGAGCTGACTACAATGAGCAGTTCTTC.